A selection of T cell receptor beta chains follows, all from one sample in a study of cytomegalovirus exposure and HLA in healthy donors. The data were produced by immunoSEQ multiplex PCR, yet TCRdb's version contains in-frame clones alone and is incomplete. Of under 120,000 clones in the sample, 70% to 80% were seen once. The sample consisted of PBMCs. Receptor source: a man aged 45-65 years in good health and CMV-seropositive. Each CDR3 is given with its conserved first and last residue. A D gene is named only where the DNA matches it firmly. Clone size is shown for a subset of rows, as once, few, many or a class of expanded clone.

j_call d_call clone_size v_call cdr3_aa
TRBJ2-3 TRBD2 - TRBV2 CASKGREVYRRDTQYF
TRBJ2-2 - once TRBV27 CASSLLAGRPTGELFF
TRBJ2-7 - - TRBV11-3 CASSLKIPVHAHEQYF
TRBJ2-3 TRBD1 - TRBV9 CASSLGTGAKTDTQYF
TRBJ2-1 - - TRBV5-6 CASSVSIWSEQFF
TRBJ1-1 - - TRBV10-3 CAIRAGWSTEAFF
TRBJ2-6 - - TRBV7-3 CASSSGGLYSGANVLTF
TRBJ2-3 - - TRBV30 CASGTLDTQYF
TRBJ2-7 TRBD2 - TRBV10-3 CAISESKQGSGSGGEQYF
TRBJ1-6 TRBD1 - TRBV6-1 CASSEYGQGYNSPLHF
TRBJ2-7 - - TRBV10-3 CAISEDSSLSYEQYF
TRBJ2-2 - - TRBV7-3 CASSPRLGDTGELFF
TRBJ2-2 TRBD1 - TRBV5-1 CASSPGWQGATGELFF
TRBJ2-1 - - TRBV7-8 CASSRTRANEQFF
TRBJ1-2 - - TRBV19 CASRQGGYGYTF
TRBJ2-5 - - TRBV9 CASSDDSPETQYF
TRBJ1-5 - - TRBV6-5 CASSYSGGFGNQPQHF
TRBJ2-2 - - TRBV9 CASSPSSGANTGELFF
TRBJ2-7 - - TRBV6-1 CASSSITLPVEQYF
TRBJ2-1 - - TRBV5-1 CASSFLSGDEQFF
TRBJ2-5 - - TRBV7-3 CASSLTGAGETQYF
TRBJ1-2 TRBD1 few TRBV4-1 CASSHQRTGPNYGYTF
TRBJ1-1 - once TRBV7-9 CASSRLMGGTEAFF
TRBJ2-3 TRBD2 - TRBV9 CASSTSGGAGDTQYF
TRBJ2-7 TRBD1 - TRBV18 CASSPWGQGNEQYF
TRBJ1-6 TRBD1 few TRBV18 CASSPDRAGSPLHF
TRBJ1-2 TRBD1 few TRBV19 CATGSGQGYSNGYTF
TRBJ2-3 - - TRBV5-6 CASSLTGSHTQYF
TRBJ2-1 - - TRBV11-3 CASSLDSSSYNEQFF